The sequence of this TCR beta chain was determined in a study of identical twins. With template switching, a universal primer site was added, and the cDNA carried unique molecular identifiers. Using its own MiXCR run on the 5' RACE reads, TCRdb lists one record per CDR3 protein. In the table there are 1.5 million to 2 million distinct CDR3 sequences, less than 40% of which are singletons. The study, taken as a whole, reports: Modelling underestimated the level of out-of-frame TCR alpha sharing observed in monozygotic twins.

Comment on this clonotype: Its target is not known.

The CDR3 covers 16 residues. V was clipped by 4 bases and J by 0 bases, with 10 bases between them. CDR1 and CDR2 from the germline V gene are SGHAT and FQNNGV. This rearrangement joins TRBV11-2 to TRBJ2-6; tentative D call: TRBD2 (6 bases). The sequenced material came from cord blood. The origin of this receptor is a newborn girl in good health. As DNA, the CDR3 is TGTGCCAGCAGCTCCGTGGGGGGCTCTGGGGCCAACGTCCTGACTTTC. This gives the protein CASSSVGGSGANVLTF. Full variable domain (remainder filled in from reference TRBV11-2 and TRBJ2-6): EAGVAQSPRYKIIEKRQSVAFWCNPISGHATLYWYQQILGQGPKLLIQFQNNGVVDDSQLPKDRFSAERLKGVDSTLKIQPAKLEDSAVYLCASSSVGGSGANVLTFGAGSRLTVL.